This T cell receptor beta chain was documented in a study of control samples from healthy donors and cancer patients. TCRdb's table, derived via immunoSEQ multiplex PCR, lists solely in-frame clones and lacks some. The sample consists of about 120,000 clones, approximately 88% of them appearing once. The trim removed 2 bases at V and 5 bases at J, leaving 6 bases unmatched. The CDR3 covers 16 residues. Per the germline V gene, CDR1 is SGHNT and CDR2 is YENEEA. The sample comprised blood. The receptor's source is a man aged 40-55 years in good health. The chain uses TRBV11-3 and TRBJ2-2; 9 bases are a match to TRBD2. The CDR3 is CASSLRSGGRTGELFF. Here the CDR3 DNA reads TGTGCCAGCAGCTTAAGAAGCGGGGGGCGGACCGGGGAGCTGTTTTTT. The entire variable domain, with the rest obtained from reference TRBV11-3 and TRBJ2-2, is as follows: EAGVVQSPRYKIIEKKQPVAFWCNPISGHNTLYWYLQNLGQGPELLIRYENEEAVDDSQLPKDRFSAERLKGVDSTLKIQPAELGDSAVYLCASSLRSGGRTGELFFGEGSRLTVL.